This T cell receptor (beta chain) was profiled in a study of Graves' ophthalmopathy and Graves' hyperthyroidism. The germline V gene encodes CDR1 MDHEN and CDR2 SYDVKM. V was pared by 5 bases and J by 5 bases, with 10 bases of the junction left unmatched. The CDR3 covers 15 residues. A volume of 10 ml of fresh peripheral blood supplied the PBMCs. Notes on the study in general: A model built from 13 signatures distinguished ophthalmopathy from stable hyperthyroidism with 87.88% sensitivity and about 80% specificity.

For repertoire sequencing, the TCR beta CDR3 regions were amplified from RNA transcripts. HTBI primers were employed in first-round RT-PCR, then a second-round multiplex PCR followed. Each CDR3 protein gets one entry after TCRdb re-called the multiplex PCR reads with MiXCR. The table shows some 390,000 distinct CDR3 sequences, with approximately 20% occurring only once. This clonotype was seen many times. Antigen specificity is unknown. The clonotype was recovered from a woman between 18 and 30 years old with Graves' ophthalmopathy. Material: peripheral blood. The chain combines TRBV28 with TRBJ2-5, with TRBD1 matching 8 bases. CDR3 sequence (DNA): TGTGCCAGCAGTGGGACTCTGACAGGGGTGGAGACCCAGTACTTC. Protein product: CASSGTLTGVETQYF.